The 17 T cell receptor beta chains listed next were all sequenced from one sample in a study of cytomegalovirus exposure and HLA in healthy donors (dated by TCRdb to the late 2010s). Libraries were prepared through the immunoSEQ multiplex PCR assay. For the multiplex PCR, a mixture combining 60 forward primers for TCR Vbeta segments and 13 reverse primers for TCR Jbeta segments was used. What TCRdb holds here is the immuneACCESS table cut down to in-frame rearrangements. Part of the clones is not present; checked against another copy, under half of the missing clones reflect an unresolved V gene, and the others are unexplained. The sample profile shows 150,000 to 200,000 clones; over 65% of them were found once. Jointly, the top ten make up about 4.5% of the sample. Sequencing used PBMCs. All receptors come from a man younger than 30 in good health and CMV-seropositive.

This chain connects TRBV19 to TRBJ1-2; no clear D. Trimming took 1 base from V and 6 from J, leaving 15 bases between them. Germline assignment: CDR1 LNHDA and CDR2 SQIVND (reference sequence). The CDR3 length is 15 residues. CDR3 protein: CASSIVREGGNGYTF. The CDR3 DNA follows: TGTGCCAGTAGTATAGTCCGCGAGGGCGGGAATGGCTACACCTTC.

This chain uses TRBV5-4 with TRBJ1-1; D is perhaps TRBD1 (5 bases). Germline V gives CDR1 SGHNT, CDR2 YYREEE (reference sequence). Between the trimmed V and J ends, which lost 4 bases and 1 base, there was a span of 11 bases. There are 14 residues in the CDR3. The CDR3 is CASSPRGENTEAFF. DNA of the CDR3: TGTGCCAGCAGCCCCCGGGGGGAGAACACTGAAGCTTTCTTT.

This clone was seen more than once but under ten times. The chain links TRBV6-5 to TRBJ1-2; tentative D call: TRBD1 (5 bases). The germline V gene encodes CDR1 MNHEY and CDR2 SVGAGI. This CDR3 has 15 amino acids. Trimming left V 8 bases short and J 8 bases short, with 24 bases between. The CDR3 nucleotides read TGTGCCAGCCGCTTTGATGGACAAGGAGTACTCGGCTACACCTTC. Encoded protein: CASRFDGQGVLGYTF.

The rearrangement uses TRBV6-6 and TRBJ2-5, with TRBD2 as a possible D gene (7 bases). The CDR3 totals 14 residues. V lost 6 bases and J 6 bases, leaving 17 bases between the germline ends. Germline V lookup: CDR1 MNHNY, CDR2 SVGAGI (reference sequence). This chain's CDR3 is CASRGGGGLQTQYF. The CDR3 DNA sequence: TGTGCCAGCAGAGGGGGGGGTGGCCTCCAGACCCAGTACTTC.

V is TRBV10-1 and J is TRBJ1-1; the D gene is possibly TRBD1 (6 bases). V dropped 4 bases and J dropped 4 bases, with 13 bases sitting between them. The CDR3 is 14 amino acids. Germline loops: CDR1 WNHNN, CDR2 SYGVQD (reference sequence). CDR3 nucleotide sequence: TGCGCCAGCAGTGTTTTTGGCAGGGGCACTGAAGCTTTCTTT. Its translation is CASSVFGRGTEAFF.

This clone has just one count. The chain links TRBV28 to TRBJ1-1; TRBD1 might be the D (5 bases). Trimming cost V 3 bases and J 1 base, with 6 bases left between them. The CDR3 runs to 13 residues. The V gene's germline CDR1 is MDHEN and CDR2 SYDVKM. Here the CDR3 reads CASSFGQNTEAFF. The CDR3 coding sequence is TGTGCCAGCAGTTTCGGACAGAACACTGAAGCTTTCTTT.

This sequence joins TRBV5-4 and TRBJ1-2, with TRBD1 identical over 10 bases. This CDR3 is built from 13 residues. The V segment lost 4 bases and the J segment 9 bases; nucleotides outside the gene matches: 6. The germline gives CDR1 SGHNT, CDR2 YYREEE (reference sequence). CDR3 loop: CASSQSGQGSYTF. The CDR3 DNA reads TGTGCCAGCAGCCAGTCGGGACAGGGGAGCTACACCTTC.

The chain carries TRBV6-1 and TRBJ2-7, with 7 bases lining up with TRBD2. Germline values: CDR1 MNHNS, CDR2 SASEGT. This CDR3 is 13 amino acids long. The junction had 9 bases not matched to a gene; V was cut back by 7 bases and J by 6 bases. The CDR3 nucleotides are TGTGCCAGCACGGAACGGGAGGAGGGCGAGCAGTACGTC. Its protein is CASTEREEGEQYV.

This clone has just a few counts. This chain uses TRBV30 with TRBJ2-2, with 9 bases fitting TRBD2. CDR3 length: 14 amino acids. The germline gives CDR1 GTSNPN, CDR2 SVGIG (reference sequence). With 0 bases clipped from V and 6 bases from J, the junction kept 2 bases outside the gene matches. The CDR3 sequence is CAWSVERGAGELFF. The DNA for the CDR3 is TGTGCCTGGAGTGTAGAGCGGGGGGCCGGGGAGCTGTTTTTT.

There are a few counts of this clone. This chain links TRBV28 with TRBJ1-1, with 7 bases matching TRBD1. Trimming removed 2 bases from V and 0 bases from J; junction bases left unmatched: 6. The germline CDR1 and CDR2 sequences are MDHEN and SYDVKM. The CDR3 contains 16 residues. CDR3 DNA sequence: TGTGCCAGCAGTTTAACAGGGGAGAGGATGAACACTGAAGCTTTCTTT. Translation gives CASSLTGERMNTEAFF. Complete variable domain (other parts from reference TRBV28 and TRBJ1-1): DVKVTQSSRYLVKRTGEKVFLECVQDMDHENMFWYRQDPGLGLRLIYFSYDVKMKEKGDIPEGYSVSREKKERFSLILESASTNQTSMYLCASSLTGERMNTEAFFGQGTRLTVV.

This clone appeared a few times. This chain links TRBV29-1 with TRBJ1-4; 7 bases are a match to TRBD1. The CDR3 spans 17 residues. CDR1 and CDR2 (germline): SQVTM, ANQGSEA. V gave up 7 bases and J gave up 3 bases; unmatched junction bases: 17. CDR3 coding DNA: TGCAGCGCCGGAGGTGGTAGCGACAGGGCGGCTAATGAAAAACTGTTTTTT. It translates to CSAGGGSDRAANEKLFF. Combining the CDR3 with reference TRBV29-1 and TRBJ1-4 gives the whole variable domain SAVISQKPSRDICQRGTSLTIQCQVDSQVTMMFWYRQQPGQSLTLIATANQGSEATYESGFVIDKFPISRPNLTFSTLTVSNMSPEDSSIYLCSAGGGSDRAANEKLFFGSGTQLSVL.

The rearrangement links TRBV5-1 to TRBJ2-3, with TRBD1 as a possible D gene (5 bases). CDR1 is SGHRS and CDR2 is YFSETQ in the germline V gene. The V and J ends lost 0 bases and 0 bases respectively, with 8 bases between them. CDR3 length: 15 residues. Here the CDR3 reads CASSLGPGSTDTQYF. The CDR3 DNA reads as TGCGCCAGCAGCTTGGGTCCAGGGAGCACAGATACGCAGTATTTT.

This chain uses TRBV5-1 with TRBJ2-1; the D gene is possibly TRBD2 (6 bases). Deletions cut 0 bases from V and 2 bases from J, with 12 bases between. Germline assignment: CDR1 SGHRS and CDR2 YFSETQ. This CDR3 contains 16 residues. The CDR3 DNA reads as TGCGCCAGCAGCTTGGACGGGACTGACCCCTACAATGAGCAGTTCTTC. This codes for CASSLDGTDPYNEQFF. The whole variable domain, filled in from reference TRBV5-1 and TRBJ2-1, reads KAGVTQTPRYLIKTRGQQVTLSCSPISGHRSVSWYQQTPGQGLQFLFEYFSETQRNKGNFPGRFSGRQFSNSRSEMNVSTLELGDSALYLCASSLDGTDPYNEQFFGPGTRLTVL.

The CDR3 spells CASSIDLRLSDYGYTF. CDR3 coding DNA: TGTGCCAGTAGTATAGATCTGCGGCTGTCAGACTATGGCTACACCTTC. The chain couples TRBV19 to TRBJ1-2; D is unclear. The ends were cut back, 0 bases at V and 3 bases at J, with 14 bases in the middle. This CDR3 has 16 amino acids. Germline CDR1 is LNHDA and CDR2 is SQIVND (reference sequence). Variable domain in full (rest from reference TRBV19 and TRBJ1-2): DGGITQSPKYLFRKEGQNVTLSCEQNLNHDAMYWYRQDPGQGLRLIYYSQIVNDFQKGDIAEGYSVSREKKESFPLTVTSAQKNPTAFYLCASSIDLRLSDYGYTFGSGTRLTVV.

The V call is TRBV7-9, the J call TRBJ1-6, with D tentatively TRBD1 (5 bases). Germline-derived CDR1 and CDR2 are SEHNR and FQNEAQ (reference sequence). CDR3 length: 15 amino acids. The V and J ends lost 5 bases and 7 bases respectively, with 15 bases between them. CDR3 residues: CASSIPTGGNSPLHF. The CDR3 DNA sequence: TGTGCCAGCAGCATCCCCACAGGAGGGAATTCACCCCTCCACTTT. Looking up the rest from reference TRBV7-9 and TRBJ1-6 gives the full variable domain: DTGVSQNPRHKITKRGQNVTFRCDPISEHNRLYWYRQTLGQGPEFLTYFQNEAQLEKSRLLSDRFSAERPKGSFSTLEIQRTEQGDSAMYLCASSIPTGGNSPLHFGNGTRLTVT.

The rearrangement links TRBV6-5 to TRBJ1-1; perhaps TRBD1 as D (6 bases). V lost 6 bases and J lost 1, with 9 bases in between. In germline, CDR1 is MNHEY, CDR2 SVGAGI. This CDR3 has 13 residues. In DNA form, the CDR3 reads TGTGCCAGCAGAGCGGGACAGAACACTGAAGCTTTCTTT. As protein: CASRAGQNTEAFF.

V is TRBV18 and J is TRBJ2-7, with 9 bases fitting TRBD2. The trim removed 3 bases at V and 2 bases at J, leaving 2 bases unmatched. The CDR3 is 14 residues long. CDR1 and CDR2 (germline): KGHSH, LQKENI. The CDR3 DNA reads as TGTGCCAGCTCACCCGAGCGGGAGGCCTACGAGCAGTACGTC. Amino acid sequence: CASSPEREAYEQYV.